This T cell receptor beta chain was identified during a study of CD8 T cells in ankylosing spondylitis. General study points: For ankylosing spondylitis blood, a TCR beta motif of seven to nine highly homologous variants appeared characteristic. In reactive arthritis synovial fluid and blood, some motif variants had been reported before.

CDR3 length equals 14 residues. Germline values: CDR1 SGHDN, CDR2 FVKESK. V lost 1 base and J 1 base, leaving 8 bases between the germline ends. Notes on this clonotype: Its antigen is unidentified.

Construction of TCR beta libraries was performed using quantitative 5'-RACE with molecular barcodes. TCRdb re-called the 5' RACE reads with MiXCR, one entry per CDR3 protein. The sample yields a few hundred thousand distinct CDR3 sequences, approximately 20% seen once. This TCR was sampled from a male donor with ankylosing spondylitis. Source material: blood, either unsorted or a sorted T cell fraction (not recorded which). The chain carries TRBV14 and TRBJ2-7, with D maybe TRBD1 (5 bases). The CDR3 nucleotides read TGTGCCAGCAGCCAAGTTCAGGGATCCTACGAGCAGTACTTC. Amino acids: CASSQVQGSYEQYF.